This T cell receptor beta chain was sequenced for a study of blood T cell repertoires in COVID-19. Study-level background: Researchers got acute and convalescent COVID-19 samples from the United States, Italy and Spain.

In the authors' workflow: Cell counts per sample came from amplifying reference gene primers. The protocol was immunoSEQ multiplex PCR, while the TCRdb copy is restricted to in-frame clones and leaves out a portion. Clonal size and the V and J genes are those of that table, whereas D and trimming came from the DNA. The sample shows fewer than 85,000 clones, over 80% of them seen only once. Germline CDR1 LNHDA, CDR2 SQIVND (reference sequence). Trimming took off 6 bases at V and 1 base at J, with 23 bases between the two ends. CDR3 length: 18 residues. The TCR originated in a man aged 50 to 60 with active COVID-19. The rearrangement uses TRBV19 and TRBJ2-3, with a tentative D call TRBD1 (5 bases). Specimen: peripheral blood. CDR3 nucleotides: TGTGCCAGTAGCTCAACCCCCTTTGGGGCCCTAGGCACAGATACGCAGTATTTT. As protein: CASSSTPFGALGTDTQYF.